These 30 T cell receptor beta chains were sequenced from one sample in a study of T-cell reconstitution after alpha-beta-depleted transplantation in children. TCRbeta library preparation incorporated unique molecular identifiers. TCRdb re-called the PCR reads through MiXCR, storing one row per CDR3 protein. The table shows a few hundred thousand distinct CDR3 sequences, with around 15% occurring only once. The source was PBMCs, mostly from graft donor cells, collected 360 days after TCRalphabeta/CD19-depleted stem cell transplant. These TCRs come from a boy in the first two years of life who had a stem cell transplant for Wiskott-Aldrich syndrome, so the T cells may come from the graft donor.

The chain joins TRBV27 to TRBJ2-1, with TRBD1 as a possible D gene (6 bases). Trimming stripped 0 bases from V and 4 bases from J, with 13 bases between. Germline CDR1 and CDR2: MNHEY and SMNVEV (reference sequence). This CDR3 is built from 16 residues. This CDR3 reads CASSLSGAVLYNEQFF. The CDR3 coding sequence is TGTGCCAGCAGTTTATCGGGGGCCGTTTTATACAATGAGCAGTTCTTC.

The gene calls are TRBV6-2 or TRBV6-3 and TRBJ2-7; D is perhaps TRBD1 or TRBD2 (8 bases each). The CDR3 contains 20 residues. CDR1 is MNHEY and CDR2 is SVGEGT in the germline V gene. V gave up 2 bases and J gave up 3 bases, with 29 bases separating them. CDR3 sequence: CASSYPIPDRASGSIYEQYF. The CDR3 DNA follows: TGTGCCAGCAGTTACCCTATCCCGGACAGGGCGAGCGGGAGTATCTACGAGCAGTACTTC.

V gene TRBV20-1 combines with J gene TRBJ2-7; TRBD2 matches at 7 bases. There are 14 residues in the CDR3. With 3 bases clipped from V and 2 bases from J, the junction kept 7 bases outside the gene matches. From germline, CDR1 is DFQATT and CDR2 SNEGSKA (reference sequence). CDR3 sequence: CSARIAGDAYEQYF. CDR3 nucleotides: TGCAGTGCTAGGATCGCGGGAGACGCCTACGAGCAGTACTTC.

This clonotype was counted at least ten times. The J gene is TRBJ2-7, the V gene TRBV5-6; D might be TRBD1 or TRBD2, each matching 5 bases. The V end lost 2 bases, the J end lost 2 bases, and 14 bases lay between the germline ends. The CDR3 is 15 amino acids. Germline V gene sequence: CDR1 SGHDT, CDR2 YYEEEE. This chain's CDR3 is CASSFRGAGTYEQYF. CDR3 nucleotides: TGTGCCAGCAGCTTTAGAGGGGCAGGTACCTACGAGCAGTACTTC.

J is TRBJ1-6 and V is TRBV4-3; D unresolved. The CDR3 extends over 13 amino acids. Germline assignment: CDR1 LGHNA and CDR2 YSLEER. V lost 0 bases to trimming and J lost 9 bases, with 6 bases between them. CDR3 loop: CASSQDLGSPLHF. The CDR3 DNA reads as TGCGCCAGCAGCCAAGATTTAGGTTCACCCCTCCACTTT.

This clonotype was seen a few times. This rearrangement joins TRBV5-1 to TRBJ1-1, with D possibly TRBD1 on 6 matching bases. Deletions cut 3 bases from V and 4 bases from J, with 13 bases between. From germline, CDR1 is SGHRS and CDR2 YFSETQ. The CDR3 spans 14 residues. In DNA form, the CDR3 reads TGCGCCAGCAGCTCACTGACAGGACCCACTGAAGCTTTCTTT. Its protein product is CASSSLTGPTEAFF.

This clonotype showed up just a few times. The genes are TRBV7-7 and TRBJ2-5; 12 nucleotides line up with TRBD2. J gave up 5 bases and V 7 bases, and 8 bases lay outside the gene matches. The CDR3 consists of 15 residues. CDR1 and CDR2 (germline): SSHAT, FNYEAQ (reference sequence). DNA for the CDR3: TGTGCCAGCAAGTTAAGCACTAGCGGGAGGGAGACCCAGTACTTC. Protein sequence: CASKLSTSGRETQYF.

This clonotype was counted between two and nine times. The CDR3 spells CSARLDREAKNIQYF. Here the CDR3 DNA reads TGCAGTGCTAGGCTGGACAGGGAGGCCAAAAACATTCAGTACTTC. The V gene is TRBV20-1, the J gene TRBJ2-4; TRBD1 aligns across 8 bases. The junction had 5 bases not matched to a gene; V was cut back by 3 bases and J by 1 base. The CDR3 consists of 15 residues. Germline lookup yields CDR1 DFQATT and CDR2 SNEGSKA (reference sequence).

This clonotype was detected many times. The chain couples TRBV15 to TRBJ1-4; D gene ambiguous. CDR3 length: 13 amino acids. V was cut by 4 bases and J by 6 bases, with 9 bases left in between. From germline, CDR1 is LNHNV and CDR2 YYDKDF (reference sequence). CDR3: CATSKRRDEKLFF. For the CDR3, the DNA is TGTGCCACCAGCAAAAGAAGGGATGAAAAACTGTTTTTT.

The chain couples TRBV20-1 to TRBJ2-7; no definite D call. The germline gives CDR1 DFQATT, CDR2 SNEGSKA (reference sequence). The CDR3 extends over 14 amino acids. V shed 4 bases and J shed 0 bases, with 13 bases lying between them. CDR3 amino acids: CSAKNSGSSYEQYF. The CDR3 DNA is TGCAGTGCTAAGAATAGTGGAAGCTCCTACGAGCAGTACTTC.

The gene calls are TRBV10-3 and TRBJ2-7, with 10 bases fitting TRBD2. The V segment lost 10 bases and the J segment 8 bases; nucleotides outside the gene matches: 11. CDR1 is ENHRY, CDR2 SYGVKD, per germline. The CDR3 contains 13 residues. The CDR3 nucleotides are TGTGCCAGCCTAGCGGGAGACACCACGAAGCAGTACTTC. It encodes CASLAGDTTKQYF.

V is TRBV5-1 and J is TRBJ2-1; 7 bases agree with TRBD1. The CDR3 length is 15 residues. Germline V CDR1 and CDR2: SGHRS, YFSETQ. With 3 bases clipped from V and 3 bases from J, the junction kept 6 bases outside the gene matches. CDR3 in DNA: TGCGCCAGCAGCTCCGACAGGGTCTACTACAATGAGCAGTTCTTC. It translates to CASSSDRVYYNEQFF.

The genes are TRBV11-2 and TRBJ2-1; D is possibly TRBD2 (6 bases). In germline, CDR1 is SGHAT, CDR2 FQNNGV. The ends were cut back, 6 bases at V and 4 bases at J, with 19 bases in the middle. This CDR3 has 16 residues. CDR3 region: CASRRRDSVIYNEQFF. CDR3 nucleotide sequence: TGTGCCAGCAGACGCCGGGACTCCGTAATTTACAATGAGCAGTTCTTC.

This clonotype came up a few times. The chain joins TRBV14 to TRBJ2-1; 8 bases map to TRBD1. V lost 0 bases to trimming and J lost 9 bases; unmatched junction nucleotides: 7. CDR1 is SGHDN, CDR2 FVKESK, per germline. The CDR3 has 15 residues. The CDR3: CASSQDLGQGGEQFF. As DNA, the CDR3 is TGTGCCAGCAGCCAAGATCTAGGACAGGGAGGTGAGCAGTTCTTC. Together with reference TRBV14 and TRBJ2-1, the CDR3 gives the full variable domain: EAGVTQFPSHSVIEKGQTVTLRCDPISGHDNLYWYRRVMGKEIKFLLHFVKESKQDESGMPNNRFLAERTGGTYSTLKVQPAELEDSGVYFCASSQDLGQGGEQFFGPGTRLTVL.

V is TRBV7-8 and J is TRBJ2-7, with D unclear. The CDR3 consists of 14 residues. Trimming removed 2 bases at V and 2 bases at J, with 10 bases between. CDR1 and CDR2 from the germline V gene are SGHVS and FQNEAQ. The CDR3 DNA reads TGTGCCAGCAGCTTAACTGCAAGGGCCTACGAGCAGTACTTC. Its translation is CASSLTARAYEQYF.

This clonotype was seen at least ten times. The chain has TRBV4-2 and TRBJ2-5; D unclear. V was trimmed by 7 bases and J by 7 bases, leaving 16 bases between them. The germline CDR1 and CDR2 sequences are LGHNA and YNFKEQ. The CDR3 runs 13 residues. The CDR3 is CASNTDLFGTQYF. Here the CDR3 DNA reads TGTGCCAGCAATACCGACTTGTTTGGGACCCAGTACTTC.

The V and J genes are TRBV19 and TRBJ2-5; TRBD2 matches at 8 bases. The CDR3 sequence is 14 residues long. Germline values: CDR1 LNHDA, CDR2 SQIVND (reference sequence). The J segment lost 5 bases and the V segment lost 3 bases, leaving 5 bases of the junction unmatched. The CDR3 region has the DNA TGTGCCAGTAGTATTCGACTAGCGCGTGAGACCCAGTACTTC. Its translation: CASSIRLARETQYF. The variable domain in full, with the rest retrieved from reference TRBV19 and TRBJ2-5, is DGGITQSPKYLFRKEGQNVTLSCEQNLNHDAMYWYRQDPGQGLRLIYYSQIVNDFQKGDIAEGYSVSREKKESFPLTVTSAQKNPTAFYLCASSIRLARETQYFGPGTRLLVL.

The J gene is TRBJ1-1, the V gene TRBV29-1; weak D call: TRBD1 (5 bases). Looked up from germline, CDR1 is SQVTM and CDR2 is ANQGSEA. V lost 5 bases to trimming and J lost 0 bases, with 7 bases between them. The CDR3 runs 12 residues. The CDR3 here is CSVLGVNTEAFF. CDR3 bases: TGCAGCGTTTTAGGGGTGAACACTGAAGCTTTCTTT.

The table lists this clonotype with a few counts. The V call is TRBV29-1, the J call TRBJ2-1; D remains unclear. V was shortened by 4 bases and J by 4 bases, with 17 bases between the two germline ends. The CDR3 is made up of 15 amino acids. The germline V gene has CDR1 SQVTM and CDR2 ANQGSEA. The chain's CDR3 is CSVAPADRTYNEQFF. Written as DNA, the CDR3 is TGCAGCGTTGCTCCGGCGGACCGCACATACAATGAGCAGTTCTTC.

The chain couples TRBV20-1 to TRBJ2-3; 11 bases line up with TRBD2. The J segment lost 0 bases and the V segment lost 2 bases, leaving 4 bases of the junction unmatched. The germline V gene encodes CDR1 DFQATT and CDR2 SNEGSKA (reference sequence). This CDR3 has 16 amino acids. DNA of the CDR3: TGCAGTGCTAGAAAACTAGCGGGAGACAGCACAGATACGCAGTATTTT. Translation: CSARKLAGDSTDTQYF.

The chain carries TRBV3-1 and TRBJ2-1, with TRBD1 as a possible D gene (5 bases). CDR1 LGHDT and CDR2 YNNKEL come from the germline V gene (reference sequence). V lost 4 bases and J lost 2, with 9 bases in between. This CDR3 has 14 amino acids. The CDR3 loop is CASSRRVAYNEQFF. The CDR3 DNA reads TGTGCCAGCAGCCGCAGGGTAGCCTACAATGAGCAGTTCTTC.

This clonotype was seen at least ten times. J is TRBJ2-7 and V is TRBV13; no definite D call. Germline CDR1 is PRHDT and CDR2 is FYEKMQ (reference sequence). The CDR3 sequence is 15 residues long. V lost 4 bases and J 2 bases, leaving 15 bases between the germline ends. Written as DNA, the CDR3 is TGTGCCAGCAGCTACCGGACCTCGCATGCCTACGAGCAGTACTTC. As protein: CASSYRTSHAYEQYF. Full variable domain (outside the CDR3, taken from reference TRBV13 and TRBJ2-7): AAGVIQSPRHLIKEKRETATLKCYPIPRHDTVYWYQQGPGQDPQFLISFYEKMQSDKGSIPDRFSAQQFSDYHSELNMSSLELGDSALYFCASSYRTSHAYEQYFGPGTRLTVT.

The gene calls are TRBV25-1 and TRBJ2-7; 7 bases are a match to TRBD2. Germline CDR1 reads MGHDK; CDR2 reads SYGVNS. There are 15 residues in the CDR3. V lost 0 bases, J lost 1 base, and 3 bases stayed unmatched. CDR3: CASSEYWRGSYEQYF. DNA for the CDR3: TGTGCCAGCAGTGAATATTGGCGGGGGTCCTACGAGCAGTACTTC.

This clonotype was detected ten times or more. This chain joins TRBV28 and TRBJ2-7; D is uncertain. Germline V CDR1 and CDR2: MDHEN, SYDVKM. Deletions cut 7 bases from V and 3 bases from J, with 13 bases between. The length of the CDR3 is 13 residues. The CDR3 reads CASTPAPYYEQYF. The CDR3, as DNA: TGTGCCAGCACCCCTGCCCCCTACTACGAGCAGTACTTC.

The chain couples TRBV10-3 to TRBJ2-3, with 8 nucleotides matching TRBD2. Per the germline V gene, CDR1 is ENHRY and CDR2 is SYGVKD. The junction had 8 bases not matched to a gene; V was cut back by 2 bases and J by 7 bases. The length of the CDR3 is 15 residues. Here the CDR3 reads CAISEGLAAPYTQYF. The CDR3 DNA reads TGTGCCATCAGTGAGGGACTAGCAGCACCCTATACGCAGTATTTT.

This clonotype was counted a few times. The chain links TRBV24-1 to TRBJ2-1; weak D call: TRBD2 (5 bases). This CDR3 has 13 amino acids. V was trimmed by 7 bases and J by 4 bases, leaving 10 bases between them. CDR1 KGHDR and CDR2 SFDVKD come from the germline V gene. CDR3 bases: TGTGCCACCAGGGACTCACCTTACAATGAGCAGTTCTTC. Encoded protein: CATRDSPYNEQFF.

V gene TRBV6-6 combines with J gene TRBJ1-1; D remains ambiguous. V was shortened by 6 bases and J by 4 bases, with 6 bases between the two germline ends. CDR3 size: 11 residues. Germline CDR1 and CDR2: MNHNY and SVGAGI (reference sequence). The CDR3 here is CASRKVTEAFF. The CDR3 DNA reads as TGTGCCAGCAGAAAGGTCACTGAAGCTTTCTTT.

This sequence joins TRBV12-3 or TRBV12-4 and TRBJ1-2; D possibly corresponds to TRBD1 (5 bases). This CDR3 comprises 13 residues. Trimming removed 6 bases from V and 9 bases from J, with 17 bases in between. Here the CDR3 DNA reads TGTGCCAGCAGCCATAGAGCGGGGGGAAGCTACACCTTC. Translating it yields CASSHRAGGSYTF.

This clonotype was counted only a few times. This chain connects TRBV10-3 to TRBJ2-5; D ambiguous. Trimming pared 3 bases from V and 7 bases from J, leaving 15 bases between. The CDR3 is 14 residues long. CDR1 and CDR2 from the germline V gene are ENHRY and SYGVKD. The CDR3 sequence is CAISENPPRRTQYF. CDR3 bases: TGTGCCATCAGTGAAAACCCTCCTAGGCGGACCCAGTACTTC.

V is TRBV7-9 and J is TRBJ2-7; D remains unclear. Germline CDR1 SEHNR, CDR2 FQNEAQ (reference sequence). CDR3 size: 12 residues. Deletions cut 2 bases from V and 6 bases from J, with 8 bases between. CDR3 coding DNA: TGTGCCAGCAGCTTAAGAGCGCCCGAGCAGTACTTC. Its protein is CASSLRAPEQYF.